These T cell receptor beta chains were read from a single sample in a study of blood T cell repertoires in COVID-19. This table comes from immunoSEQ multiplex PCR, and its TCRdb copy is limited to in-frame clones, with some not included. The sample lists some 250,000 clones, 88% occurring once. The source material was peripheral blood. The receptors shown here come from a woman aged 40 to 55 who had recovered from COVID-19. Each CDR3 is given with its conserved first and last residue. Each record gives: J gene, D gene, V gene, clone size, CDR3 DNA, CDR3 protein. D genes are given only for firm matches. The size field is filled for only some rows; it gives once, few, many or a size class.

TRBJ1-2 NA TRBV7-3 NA TGTGCCAGCAGCCGCACAGGGTTCGTTGGCTACACCTTC CASSRTGFVGYTF
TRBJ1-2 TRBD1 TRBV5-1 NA TGCGCCAGCAGCACCGGACCGGACAGGGGACCGGGCTACACCTTC CASSTGPDRGPGYTF
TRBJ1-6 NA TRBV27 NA TGTGCCAGCAGGGGGGGGCGCCTCGGGAATTCACCCCTCCACTTT CASRGGRLGNSPLHF
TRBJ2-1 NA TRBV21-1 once TGTGCCGGTCCTAGCGGGAGGGCCAGTGAGAATGAGCAGTTCTTC CAGPSGRASENEQFF
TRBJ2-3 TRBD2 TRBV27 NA TGTGCCAGCAGTACCCCACTCAATCTAGCGGGCGGTGAGGTCAGGGAGTATTTT CASSTPLNLAGGEVREYF
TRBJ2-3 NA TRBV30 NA TGTGCCTGGAGTGTCCGGGGTCATGCGCAGTATTTT CAWSVRGHAQYF
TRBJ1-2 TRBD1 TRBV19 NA TGTGCCAGTAGTATGTTTCCGGGACAGGGGGTAATTGGCTACACCTTC CASSMFPGQGVIGYTF
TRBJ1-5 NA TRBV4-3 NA TGCGCCAGCAGCCAAGATGTCTGGACAGTTGGCAATCAGCCCCAGCATTTT CASSQDVWTVGNQPQHF
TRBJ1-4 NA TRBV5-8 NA TGTGCCAGCAGTCCCTTAGGACAGTTAAATGAAAAACTGTTTTTT CASSPLGQLNEKLFF
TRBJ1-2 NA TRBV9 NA TGTGCCAGCAGCGTAGACCGGGGGGCTAGGGGCTACACCTTC CASSVDRGARGYTF
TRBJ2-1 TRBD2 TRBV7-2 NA TGTGCCAGCAGCTTGTCTAGCGGGAGGGGGTCCTACAATGAGCAGTTCTTC CASSLSSGRGSYNEQFF
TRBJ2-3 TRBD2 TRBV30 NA TGTGCCTGGGACCCCAGCGGGAGGTGGGATACGCAGTATTTT CAWDPSGRWDTQYF
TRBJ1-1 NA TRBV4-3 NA TGCGCCAGCAGCCAAGAGGGGCGGATGAACACTGAAGCTTTCTTT CASSQEGRMNTEAFF
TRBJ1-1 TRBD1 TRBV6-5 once TGTGCCAGCAGGGTAACAGGGGCGACTGAAGCTTTCTTT CASRVTGATEAFF
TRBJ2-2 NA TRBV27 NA TGTGCTACCCGACCCGGGGGCACCGGGGAGCTGTTTTTT CATRPGGTGELFF
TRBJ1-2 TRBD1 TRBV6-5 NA TGTGCCAGCGGAACAGGGGCTTATGGCTACACCTTC CASGTGAYGYTF
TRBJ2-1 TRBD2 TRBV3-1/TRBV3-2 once TGTGCCAGCAGCCAGGGACTAGCGAACCGGCGGTTCTTC CASSQGLANRRFF
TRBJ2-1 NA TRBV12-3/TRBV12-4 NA TGTGCCAGCAGTTTGGGCCCCGGGACTCACGGGTTCTTC CASSLGPGTHGFF
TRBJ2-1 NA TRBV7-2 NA TGTGCCAGCAGCTTCCTAGCTCCCTCCTACAATGAGCAGTTCTTC CASSFLAPSYNEQFF
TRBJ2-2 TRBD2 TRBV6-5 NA TGTGCCAGCAGCCGGGAGGTGCCGAACACCGGGGAGCTGTTTTTT CASSREVPNTGELFF
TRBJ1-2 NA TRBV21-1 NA TGTGCCAGCATTCCTCTACAGGATGGCTACACCTTC CASIPLQDGYTF
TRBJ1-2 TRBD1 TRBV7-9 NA TGTGCCAGCAGCTCGACCAGACAGGGGAGAATCTATGGCTACACCTTC CASSSTRQGRIYGYTF
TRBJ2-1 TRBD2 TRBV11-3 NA TGTGCCAGCAGCCCCGATCGGGGGGGGCAGTTCTTC CASSPDRGGQFF
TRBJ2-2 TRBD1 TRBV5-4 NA TGTGCCTCCGGGCCCACCCCGGGACAGGACCTGTTCGCGAACACCGGGGAGCTGTTTTTT CASGPTPGQDLFANTGELFF
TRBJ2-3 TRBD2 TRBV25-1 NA TGTGCCAGCAGTGCGGTGCGGGGGGGGAAAGATACGCAGTATTTT CASSAVRGGKDTQYF
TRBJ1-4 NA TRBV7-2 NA TGTGCCAGCAGCCGACAGGTTAATGAAAAACTGTTTTTT CASSRQVNEKLFF
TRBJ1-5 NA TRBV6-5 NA TGTGCCAGCAGTTACGGGGGGAGCAATCAGCCCCAGCATTTT CASSYGGSNQPQHF
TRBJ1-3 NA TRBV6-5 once TGTGCCACGACCCCCAACAGTGTGGGAAACACCATATATTTT CATTPNSVGNTIYF
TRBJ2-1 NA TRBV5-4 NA TGTGCCAGCAGCCCCCAGGCGAGCTCCTACAATGAGCAGTTCTTC CASSPQASSYNEQFF
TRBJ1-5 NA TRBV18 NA TGTGCCAGCTCAACTGCATATAGCAATCAGCCCCAGCATTTT CASSTAYSNQPQHF
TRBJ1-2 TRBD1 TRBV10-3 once TGTGCCATCAGTGAGTCGGGGACAGCCTATGGCTACACCTTC CAISESGTAYGYTF
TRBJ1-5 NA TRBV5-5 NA TGTGCCAGCAGCCCCCGACAGGGCAATCAGCCCCAGCATTTT CASSPRQGNQPQHF
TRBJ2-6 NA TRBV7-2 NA TGTGCCAGCAGCCAGGATGTCTCTGGGGCCAACGTCCTGACTTTC CASSQDVSGANVLTF
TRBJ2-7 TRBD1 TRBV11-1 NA TGTGCCAGCAGCCCCGAGGACAGGGTAGGTCTCTACGAGCAGTACTTC CASSPEDRVGLYEQYF
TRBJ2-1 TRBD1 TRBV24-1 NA TGTGCCACCAGTAGGGTAGGGGGCAACTACAATGAGCAGTTCTTC CATSRVGGNYNEQFF
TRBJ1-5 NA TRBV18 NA TGTGCCAGCTCCGTGGGCCCTGGCAATCAGCCCCAGCATTTT CASSVGPGNQPQHF
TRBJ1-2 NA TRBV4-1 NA TGCGCCAGCAGCCAAGACCCCCTTGGGGCAGTTGGCTACACCTTC CASSQDPLGAVGYTF
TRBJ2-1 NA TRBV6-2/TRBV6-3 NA TGTGCCAGCAGCCTCCTTAGCTCCTACAATGAGCAGTTCTTC CASSLLSSYNEQFF
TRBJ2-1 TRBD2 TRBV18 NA TGTGCCAGCTCACCACCACGGGGGGGCCTAGGCCACAATGAGCAGTTCTTC CASSPPRGGLGHNEQFF
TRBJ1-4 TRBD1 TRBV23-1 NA TGCGCCAGCGGACAGGGGCACAAAAAACTGTTTTTT CASGQGHKKLFF
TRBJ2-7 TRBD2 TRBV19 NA TGTGCCAGTAGTATCGGGGGGGGCCGAGCCCACTACGAGCAGTACTTC CASSIGGGRAHYEQYF
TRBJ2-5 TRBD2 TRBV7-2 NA TGTGCCAGCAGCTCCCGGGGGGGACTGGAGACCCAGTACTTC CASSSRGGLETQYF
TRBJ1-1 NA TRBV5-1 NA TGCGCCAGCAGCCCAGTAACAGGGAACACTGAAGCTTTCTTT CASSPVTGNTEAFF
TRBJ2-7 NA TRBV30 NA TGTGCCGGGACCCCGACTAGCTCCTACGAGCAGTACTTC CAGTPTSSYEQYF
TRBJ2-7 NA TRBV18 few TGTGCCAGCTCACCCCCCGCGACTAGGTACGAGCAGTACTTC CASSPPATRYEQYF
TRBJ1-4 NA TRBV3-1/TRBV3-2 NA TGTGCCAGTTGGAGCGGGGGCGGGGGTAATGAAAAACTGTTTTTT CASWSGGGGNEKLFF
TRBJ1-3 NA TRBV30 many TGTGCCTGGAGTGTAGATTGGGCCCCTGGAAACACCATATATTTT CAWSVDWAPGNTIYF
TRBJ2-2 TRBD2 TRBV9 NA TGTGCCAGCAGCGTGGGGCTAGCGGGAGGGGAGCTGTTTTTT CASSVGLAGGELFF
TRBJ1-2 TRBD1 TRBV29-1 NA TGCAGCGCGTACGTGAGGACAGGCTTGGGCTATGGCTACACCTTC CSAYVRTGLGYGYTF
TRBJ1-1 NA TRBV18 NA TGTGCCAGCTCAGAGGACAGCGGGGGCACTGAAGCTTTCTTT CASSEDSGGTEAFF
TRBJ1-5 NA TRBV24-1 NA TGTGCCACCAGTGATTGGGGCCAGCCCCAGCATTTT CATSDWGQPQHF
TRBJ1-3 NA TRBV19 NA TGTGCCACCCCGGGCCCCCGCGGGGACACCATATATTTT CATPGPRGDTIYF
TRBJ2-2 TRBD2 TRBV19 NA TGTGCCAGTAGTCCCTCGGGACTACCGGGGGGGGAGCTGTTTTTT CASSPSGLPGGELFF
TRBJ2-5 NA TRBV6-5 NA TGTGCCAGCAGCGGGACTCACCAAGAGACCCAGTACTTC CASSGTHQETQYF
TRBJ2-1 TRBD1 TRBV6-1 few TGTGCCAGCAGTGCCGCGGGGACAGGGGGCTTTTATGAGCAGTTCTTC CASSAAGTGGFYEQFF
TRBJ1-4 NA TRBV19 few TGTGCCAGTAGTATAGGGGCCTCTACTAATGAAAAACTGTTTTTT CASSIGASTNEKLFF
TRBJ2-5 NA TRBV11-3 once TGTGCCAGCAGCGACCGTAGCGGCCAAGAGACCCAGTACTTC CASSDRSGQETQYF
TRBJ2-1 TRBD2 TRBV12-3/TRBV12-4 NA TGTGCCAGCCAGGTAGCGGGAGGCCATGAGCAGTTCTTC CASQVAGGHEQFF
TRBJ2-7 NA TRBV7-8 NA TGTGCCAGCAGCTCTGGGGACTCTCTCTACGAGCAGTACTTC CASSSGDSLYEQYF
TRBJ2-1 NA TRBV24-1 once TGTGCCACCAGTGATGCGGGCCGAGGTGAGCAGTTCTTC CATSDAGRGEQFF